What follows is one T cell receptor (beta chain) and its context. Its antigen is not known. CDR1 and CDR2 from the germline V gene are SNHLY and FYNNEI. The CDR3 loop spans 15 amino acids. Losses at the gene ends were 5 bases for V and 4 bases for J; bases not matched to a gene: 8. The sample comes from a study of graft-versus-host responses after intestinal transplantation. Study-wide findings and caveats: Allografts from individuals with graft-donor T cell macrochimerism displayed high graft-versus-host to host-versus-graft clonal ratios. Detection of GvH clones occurred in recipient marrow, and some had their first appearance in ileum or blood.

The assay was immunoSEQ multiplex PCR, and TCRdb's table has in-frame clones only and misses some. Altogether about 97,000 clones are present, around nine tenths being singletons, with the ten largest covering about 15%. The sequence came from a human patient who received an intestinal transplant, so some T cells may come from the graft donor. The V and J genes are TRBV2 and TRBJ2-4, with 7 bases matching TRBD1. Sequencing used PBMCs, obtained about 450 days after intestinal transplant. This chain's CDR3 is CASSPPRDSKNIQYF. As DNA, the CDR3 is TGTGCCAGCAGTCCACCCCGGGACAGTAAAAACATTCAGTACTTC.